The 20 T cell receptor beta chains in this list originate from one sample, sequenced in a study of blood T cells in healthy people across ages. PCR was performed a second time for about 7 to 11 cycles using a sample-barcoded 5' primer and a J-beta primer mix. TCRdb reanalysed the 5' RACE reads using MiXCR and keeps one entry per CDR3 protein. This table has some 850,000 distinct CDR3 sequences, roughly 24% appearing once. The sample was also reused in another study, on T cells of mothers and their children.

Specimen: blood. Source of these receptors: a boy younger than 18 in good health.

This clonotype was seen more than once but under ten times. The V gene is TRBV20-1, the J gene TRBJ2-5; D gene unclear. Germline V gives CDR1 DFQATT, CDR2 SNEGSKA (reference sequence). Trimming pared 6 bases from V and 5 bases from J, leaving 22 bases between. The length of the CDR3 is 15 residues. The CDR3 is CSACPRSNLGETQYF. CDR3 DNA: TGCAGTGCCTGCCCCAGATCGAACCTCGGGGAGACCCAGTACTTC.

This chain uses TRBV12-3 or TRBV12-4 with TRBJ2-1; D possibly corresponds to TRBD2 (6 bases). This CDR3 region has 16 residues. Trimming pared 4 bases from V and 1 base from J, leaving 14 bases between. The CDR3 sequence is CASSSPGLISYNEQFF. The CDR3 coding sequence is TGTGCCAGCAGTTCCCCGGGACTGATTTCCTACAATGAGCAGTTCTTC.

This clonotype appeared a few times. This rearrangement joins TRBV20-1 to TRBJ2-1, with TRBD1 identical over 10 bases. Germline loops: CDR1 DFQATT, CDR2 SNEGSKA (reference sequence). V lost 1 base and J lost 6; bases outside the gene matches: 6. This CDR3 contains 15 residues. CDR3: CSARAGTGARNEQFF. The CDR3 DNA follows: TGCAGTGCTAGAGCCGGGACAGGGGCGCGCAATGAGCAGTTCTTC.

This clonotype has more than one count but fewer than ten. This chain uses TRBV4-1 with TRBJ2-3; D is perhaps TRBD2 (5 bases). Germline V gene data show CDR1 as MGHRA and CDR2 as YSYEKL. This CDR3 region has 16 residues. V lost 2 bases and J lost 0, with 12 bases in between. This chain's CDR3 is CASSQTSGTSTDTQYF. The CDR3 coding sequence is TGCGCCAGCAGCCAAACCAGCGGAACTAGCACAGATACGCAGTATTTT.

This clonotype was observed a handful of times. V is TRBV6-1 and J is TRBJ2-2; D gene ambiguous. Germline V gene lookup returns CDR1 MNHNS and CDR2 SASEGT. Trimming pared 8 bases from V and 5 bases from J, leaving 12 bases between. The CDR3 is made up of 13 amino acids. The CDR3 DNA sequence: TGTGCCAGCGCGGCAGTAGGGACCGGGGAGCTGTTTTTT. Protein sequence: CASAAVGTGELFF.

The J gene is TRBJ2-3, the V gene TRBV20-1; 11 bases map to TRBD2. This CDR3 is built from 15 residues. Germline CDR1 DFQATT, CDR2 SNEGSKA (reference sequence). The V segment lost 4 bases and the J segment 4 bases; nucleotides outside the gene matches: 7. CDR3 region: CSAKPTSGDADTQYF. The CDR3 coding sequence is TGCAGTGCTAAGCCGACTAGCGGGGACGCAGATACGCAGTATTTT.

CDR3 loop: CASSLYGPNNSPLHF. The CDR3 region has the DNA TGTGCCAGCAGCCTTTACGGACCGAATAATTCACCCCTCCACTTT. V is TRBV7-3 and J is TRBJ1-6; D remains unclear. The CDR3 extends over 15 amino acids. Germline CDR1 is SGHTA and CDR2 is FQGTGA. V was trimmed by 5 bases and J by 5 bases, leaving 13 bases between them.

The J gene is TRBJ2-5, the V gene TRBV24-1, with D perhaps TRBD2 (5 bases). Looked up from germline, CDR1 is KGHDR and CDR2 is SFDVKD. This CDR3 contains 15 residues. V shed 1 base and J shed 0 bases, with 8 bases lying between them. The CDR3 spells CATSDLEGDQETQYF. The CDR3 DNA reads TGTGCCACCAGTGATTTAGAGGGTGACCAAGAGACCCAGTACTTC.

This clonotype has more than one count but fewer than ten. This chain uses TRBV6-5 with TRBJ2-5, with 16 bases that match TRBD2. The CDR3 has 16 amino acids. Germline loops: CDR1 MNHEY, CDR2 SVGAGI. Trimming cost V 2 bases and J 7 bases; bases outside gene matches: 4. Here the CDR3 reads CASSYGTSGRVGTQYF. The CDR3 nucleotides are TGTGCCAGCAGTTACGGGACTAGCGGGAGGGTTGGGACCCAGTACTTC.

A few counts support this clonotype. The chain uses TRBV7-9 and TRBJ1-2; the D is unclear. This CDR3 region has 14 residues. With 7 bases removed from V and 0 bases from J, the gap between germline ends came to 12 bases. Germline assignment: CDR1 SEHNR and CDR2 FQNEAQ (reference sequence). This CDR3 is CASTLPASNYGYTF. DNA of the CDR3: TGTGCCAGCACCCTGCCGGCCTCTAACTATGGCTACACCTTC.

The rearrangement joins TRBV5-1 to TRBJ2-7; TRBD1 agrees at 10 bases. Germline V gene lookup returns CDR1 SGHRS and CDR2 YFSETQ. The CDR3 contains 14 residues. With 6 bases clipped from V and 5 bases from J, the junction kept 8 bases outside the gene matches. The DNA of the CDR3 is TGCGCCAGCAAGGTCGGGACAGGGGTCCACGAGCAGTACTTC. Translation gives CASKVGTGVHEQYF. Full variable domain (rest looked up from reference TRBV5-1 and TRBJ2-7): KAGVTQTPRYLIKTRGQQVTLSCSPISGHRSVSWYQQTPGQGLQFLFEYFSETQRNKGNFPGRFSGRQFSNSRSEMNVSTLELGDSALYLCASKVGTGVHEQYFGPGTRLTVT.

CDR3 amino acids: CASSPSDLDEKLFF. Here the CDR3 DNA reads TGTGCCAGCTCACCCTCCGACCTGGATGAAAAACTGTTTTTT. This chain uses TRBV18 with TRBJ1-4; D is uncertain. The CDR3 has 14 residues. The V end lost 3 bases, the J end lost 6 bases, and 11 bases lay between the germline ends. The germline V gene has CDR1 KGHSH and CDR2 LQKENI.

V and J are TRBV12-3 or TRBV12-4 and TRBJ1-3, with TRBD1 as a possible D gene (6 bases). The CDR3 totals 12 residues. V was trimmed by 4 bases and J by 15 bases, leaving 16 bases between them. The DNA of the CDR3 is TGTGCCAGCAGTTCTTTTGGGACACTCCGATATTTT. Protein product: CASSSFGTLRYF.

The rearrangement joins TRBV5-1 to TRBJ2-1; 7 positions agree with TRBD1. The V segment lost 4 bases and the J segment 9 bases; nucleotides outside the gene matches: 4. This CDR3 is 12 amino acids long. From germline, CDR1 is SGHRS and CDR2 YFSETQ. The CDR3 spells CASSPNRGEQFF. The CDR3, as DNA: TGCGCCAGCAGCCCGAACAGGGGTGAGCAGTTCTTC.

This chain connects TRBV5-1 to TRBJ1-2, with D tentatively TRBD1 (6 bases). The CDR3 sequence is 13 residues long. Trimming pared 7 bases from V and 2 bases from J, leaving 12 bases between. Looked up from germline, CDR1 is SGHRS and CDR2 is YFSETQ. The DNA for the CDR3 is TGCGCCAGCCGTGGACAGCAAAACTATGGCTACACCTTC. It yields the protein CASRGQQNYGYTF.

The chain uses TRBV4-1 and TRBJ1-4; D perhaps matches TRBD1 (5 bases). The CDR3 runs to 15 residues. In germline, CDR1 is MGHRA, CDR2 YSYEKL. Trimming left V 3 bases short and J 10 bases short, with 18 bases between. CDR3 bases: TGCGCCAGCAGCCAGACTGGGGCCTCCGGGGCAAAACTGTTTTTT. Its protein product is CASSQTGASGAKLFF.

This clonotype was seen more than once but under ten times. This chain's CDR3 is CATYTLGTESRSSGYTF. CDR3 nucleotides: TGTGCCACCTACACCCTCGGGACAGAGTCCCGGTCAAGCGGCTACACCTTC. The V and J genes are TRBV11-2 and TRBJ1-2; TRBD1 matches at 7 bases. V lost 10 bases and J lost 8; bases outside the gene matches: 25. Per germline, CDR1 SGHAT and CDR2 FQNNGV. The CDR3 consists of 17 residues.

This chain connects TRBV5-1 to TRBJ1-3, with 7 nucleotides matching TRBD1. J lost 0 bases, V lost 0 bases, and 12 bases had no gene match. CDR1 is SGHRS, CDR2 YFSETQ, per germline. CDR3 length: 19 residues. CDR3: CASSLVIGTAGSSGNTIYF. For the CDR3, the DNA is TGCGCCAGCAGCTTGGTAATCGGGACAGCGGGCAGCTCTGGAAACACCATATATTTT.

The chain recombines TRBV20-1 with TRBJ2-5; 9 nucleotides agree with TRBD1. The DNA matches TRBJ2-7 better at its end, which makes the J call doubtful. Germline values: CDR1 DFQATT, CDR2 SNEGSKA (reference sequence). The CDR3 runs 15 residues. The CDR3 protein is CSAYGDRADNYEQYF. CDR3 in DNA: TGCAGTGCCTACGGGGACAGGGCCGATAACTACGAGCAGTACTTC.

This clonotype was detected only a few times. One end of the junction fails to match germline, which may point to a read error. This rearrangement joins TRBV2 to TRBJ2-7; either TRBD1 or TRBD2 may fit D (5 bases each). CDR3 length: 13 residues. CDR1 is SNHLY, CDR2 FYNNEI, per germline. CDR3 in DNA: TGTGCCAGCAGGGGGACGGCGTCCTACGAGCAGCACTTC. Translation: CASRGTASYEQHF.